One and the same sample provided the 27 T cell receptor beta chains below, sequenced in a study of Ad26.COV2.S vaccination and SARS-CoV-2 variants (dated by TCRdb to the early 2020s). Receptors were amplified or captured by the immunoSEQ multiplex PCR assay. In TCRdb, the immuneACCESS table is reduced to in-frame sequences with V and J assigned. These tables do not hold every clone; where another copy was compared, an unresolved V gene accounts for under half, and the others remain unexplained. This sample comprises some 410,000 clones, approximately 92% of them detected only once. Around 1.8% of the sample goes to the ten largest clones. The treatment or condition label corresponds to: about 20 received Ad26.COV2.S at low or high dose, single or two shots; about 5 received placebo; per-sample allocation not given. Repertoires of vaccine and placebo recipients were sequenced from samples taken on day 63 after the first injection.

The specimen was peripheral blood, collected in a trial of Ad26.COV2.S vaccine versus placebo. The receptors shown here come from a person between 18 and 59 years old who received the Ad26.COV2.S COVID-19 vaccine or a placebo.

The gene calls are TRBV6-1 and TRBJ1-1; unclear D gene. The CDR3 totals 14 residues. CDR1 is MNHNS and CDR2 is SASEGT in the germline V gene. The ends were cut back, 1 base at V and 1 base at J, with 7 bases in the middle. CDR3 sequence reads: CASSEVWTNTEAFF. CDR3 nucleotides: TGTGCCAGCAGTGAAGTCTGGACGAACACTGAAGCTTTCTTT.

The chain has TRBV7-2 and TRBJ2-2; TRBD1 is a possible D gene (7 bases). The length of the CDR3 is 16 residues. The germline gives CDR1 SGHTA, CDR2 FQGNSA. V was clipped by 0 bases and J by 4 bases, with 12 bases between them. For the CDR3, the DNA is TGTGCCAGCAGCTTAGCTTGGCAGGGGGGCACCGGGGAGCTGTTTTTT. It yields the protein CASSLAWQGGTGELFF.

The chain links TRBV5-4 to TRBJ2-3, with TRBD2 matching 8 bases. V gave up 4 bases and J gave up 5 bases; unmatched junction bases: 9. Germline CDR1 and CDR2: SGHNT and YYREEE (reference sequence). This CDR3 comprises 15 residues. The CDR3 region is CASSLLSGGVDTQYF. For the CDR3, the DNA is TGTGCCAGCAGCCTACTAAGCGGGGGAGTAGATACGCAGTATTTT.

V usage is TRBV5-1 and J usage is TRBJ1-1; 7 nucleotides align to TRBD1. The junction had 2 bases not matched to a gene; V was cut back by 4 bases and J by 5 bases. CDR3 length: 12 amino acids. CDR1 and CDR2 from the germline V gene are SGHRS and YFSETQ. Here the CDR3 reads CASSDRVTEAFF. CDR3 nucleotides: TGCGCCAGCAGCGACAGGGTGACTGAAGCTTTCTTT.

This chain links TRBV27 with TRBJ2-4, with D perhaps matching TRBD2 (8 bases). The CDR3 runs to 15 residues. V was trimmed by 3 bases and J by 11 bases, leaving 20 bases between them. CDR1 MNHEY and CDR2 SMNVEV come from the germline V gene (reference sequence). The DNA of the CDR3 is TGTGCCAGCAGTTTGAGTGGCAGGGGGACTAGGGTTCAGTACTTC. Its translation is CASSLSGRGTRVQYF.

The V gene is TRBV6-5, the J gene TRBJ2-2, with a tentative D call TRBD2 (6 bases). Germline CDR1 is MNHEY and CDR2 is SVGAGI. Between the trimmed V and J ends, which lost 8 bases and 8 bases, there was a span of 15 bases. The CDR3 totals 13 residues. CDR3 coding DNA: TGTGCCAGCTCACTTGGGGGGTATGGGGAGCTGTTTTTT. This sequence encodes CASSLGGYGELFF.

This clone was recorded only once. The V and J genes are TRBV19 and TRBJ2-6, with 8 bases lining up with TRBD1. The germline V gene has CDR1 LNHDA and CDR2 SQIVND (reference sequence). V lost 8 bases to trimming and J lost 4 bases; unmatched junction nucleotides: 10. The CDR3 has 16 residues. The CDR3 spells CASGQGLVAGANVLTF. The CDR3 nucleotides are TGTGCCAGTGGACAGGGTCTAGTTGCGGGGGCCAACGTCCTGACTTTC. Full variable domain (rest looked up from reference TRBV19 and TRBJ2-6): DGGITQSPKYLFRKEGQNVTLSCEQNLNHDAMYWYRQDPGQGLRLIYYSQIVNDFQKGDIAEGYSVSREKKESFPLTVTSAQKNPTAFYLCASGQGLVAGANVLTFGAGSRLTVL.

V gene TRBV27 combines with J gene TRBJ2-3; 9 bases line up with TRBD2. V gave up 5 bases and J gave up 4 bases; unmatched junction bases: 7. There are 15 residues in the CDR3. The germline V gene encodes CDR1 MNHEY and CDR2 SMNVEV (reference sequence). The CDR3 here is CASSGRTSVADTQYF. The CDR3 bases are TGTGCCAGCAGTGGGCGGACTAGCGTGGCAGATACGCAGTATTTT.

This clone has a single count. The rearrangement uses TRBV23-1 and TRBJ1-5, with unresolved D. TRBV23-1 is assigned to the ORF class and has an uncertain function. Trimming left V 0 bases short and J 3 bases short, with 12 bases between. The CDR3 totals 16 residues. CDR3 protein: CASSQSRGSPNQPQHF. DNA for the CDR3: TGCGCCAGCAGTCAATCGAGAGGGAGCCCCAATCAGCCCCAGCATTTT.

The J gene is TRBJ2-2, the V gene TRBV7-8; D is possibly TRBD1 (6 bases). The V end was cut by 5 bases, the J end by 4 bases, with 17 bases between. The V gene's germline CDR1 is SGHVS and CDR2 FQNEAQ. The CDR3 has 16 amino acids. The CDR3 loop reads CASSVRGLLTTGELFF. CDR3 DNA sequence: TGTGCCAGCAGCGTCAGGGGCCTTCTTACCACCGGGGAGCTGTTTTTT.

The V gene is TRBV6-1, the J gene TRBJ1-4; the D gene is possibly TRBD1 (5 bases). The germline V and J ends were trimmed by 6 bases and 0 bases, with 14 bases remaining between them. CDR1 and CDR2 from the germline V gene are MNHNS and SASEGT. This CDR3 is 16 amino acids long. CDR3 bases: TGTGCCAGCAGCGAAACAGGAATTGCAACTAATGAAAAACTGTTTTTT. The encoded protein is CASSETGIATNEKLFF.

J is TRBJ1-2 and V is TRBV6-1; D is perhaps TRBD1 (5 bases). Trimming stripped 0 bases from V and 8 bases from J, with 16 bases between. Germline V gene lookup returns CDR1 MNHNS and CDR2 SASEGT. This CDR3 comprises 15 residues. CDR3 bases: TGTGCCAGCAGTGAAGCATTGGGGCAGTCGGACGGCTACACCTTC. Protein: CASSEALGQSDGYTF.

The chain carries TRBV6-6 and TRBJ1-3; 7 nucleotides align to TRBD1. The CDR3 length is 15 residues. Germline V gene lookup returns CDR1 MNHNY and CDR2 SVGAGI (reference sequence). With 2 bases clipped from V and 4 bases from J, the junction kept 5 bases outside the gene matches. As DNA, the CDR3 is TGTGCCAGCAGTTACCCCGGGACAGACGGAAACACCATATATTTT. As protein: CASSYPGTDGNTIYF.

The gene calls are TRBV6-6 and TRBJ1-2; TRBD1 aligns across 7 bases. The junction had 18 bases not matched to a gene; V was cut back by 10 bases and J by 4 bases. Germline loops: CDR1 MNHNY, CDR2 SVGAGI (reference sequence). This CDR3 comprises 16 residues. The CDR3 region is CATESTGSDSLYGYTF. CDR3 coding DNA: TGTGCCACTGAATCGACAGGGTCAGACAGCCTCTATGGCTACACCTTC.

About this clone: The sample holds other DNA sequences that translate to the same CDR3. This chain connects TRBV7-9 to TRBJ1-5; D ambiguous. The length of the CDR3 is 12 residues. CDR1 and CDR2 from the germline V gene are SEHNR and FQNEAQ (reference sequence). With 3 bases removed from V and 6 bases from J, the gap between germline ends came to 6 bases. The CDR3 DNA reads TGTGCCAGCAGCTTTTATTCTCAGCCCCAGCATTTT. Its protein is CASSFYSQPQHF.

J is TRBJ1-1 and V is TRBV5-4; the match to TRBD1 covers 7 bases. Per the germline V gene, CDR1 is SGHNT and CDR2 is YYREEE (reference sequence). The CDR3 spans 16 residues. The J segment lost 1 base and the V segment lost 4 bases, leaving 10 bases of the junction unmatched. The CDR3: CASSPIPHRGNTEAFF. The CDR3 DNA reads TGTGCCAGCAGCCCTATCCCCCACAGGGGGAACACTGAAGCTTTCTTT. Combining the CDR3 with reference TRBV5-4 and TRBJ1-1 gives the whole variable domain ETGVTQSPTHLIKTRGQQVTLRCSSQSGHNTVSWYQQALGQGPQFIFQYYREEENGRGNFPPRFSGLQFPNYSSELNVNALELDDSALYLCASSPIPHRGNTEAFFGQGTRLTVV.

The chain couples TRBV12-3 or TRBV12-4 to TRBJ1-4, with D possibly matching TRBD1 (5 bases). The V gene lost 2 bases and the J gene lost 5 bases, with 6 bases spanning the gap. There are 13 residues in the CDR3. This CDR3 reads CASSLSGNEKLFF. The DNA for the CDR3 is TGTGCCAGCAGTTTATCAGGGAATGAAAAACTGTTTTTT.

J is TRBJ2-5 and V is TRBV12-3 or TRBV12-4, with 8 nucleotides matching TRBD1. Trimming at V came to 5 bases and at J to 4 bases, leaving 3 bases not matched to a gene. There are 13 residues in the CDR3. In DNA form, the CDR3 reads TGTGCCAGCAGTGAAGGACAGGGAGAGACCCAGTACTTC. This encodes CASSEGQGETQYF.

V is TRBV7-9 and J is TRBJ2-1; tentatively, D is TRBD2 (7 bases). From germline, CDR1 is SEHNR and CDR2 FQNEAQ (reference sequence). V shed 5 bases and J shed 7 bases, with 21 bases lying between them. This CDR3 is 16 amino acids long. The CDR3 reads CASSLFGGAMVNEQFF. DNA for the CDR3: TGTGCCAGCAGCCTTTTTGGGGGGGCTATGGTAAATGAGCAGTTCTTC.

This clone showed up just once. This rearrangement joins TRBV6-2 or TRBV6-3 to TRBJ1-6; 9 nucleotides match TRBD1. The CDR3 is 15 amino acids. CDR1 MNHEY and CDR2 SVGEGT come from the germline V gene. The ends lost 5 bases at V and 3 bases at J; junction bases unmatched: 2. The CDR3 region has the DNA TGTGCCAGCAGTACGGACAGGGGCTATAATTCACCCCTCCACTTT. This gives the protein CASSTDRGYNSPLHF.

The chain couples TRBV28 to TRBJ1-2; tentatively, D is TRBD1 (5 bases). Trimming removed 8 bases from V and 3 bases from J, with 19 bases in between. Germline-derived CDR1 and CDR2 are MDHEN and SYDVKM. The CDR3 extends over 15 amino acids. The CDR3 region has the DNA TGTGCCAGCTCTCCTGAAGGCCCGGGGGACTATGGCTACACCTTC. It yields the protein CASSPEGPGDYGYTF.

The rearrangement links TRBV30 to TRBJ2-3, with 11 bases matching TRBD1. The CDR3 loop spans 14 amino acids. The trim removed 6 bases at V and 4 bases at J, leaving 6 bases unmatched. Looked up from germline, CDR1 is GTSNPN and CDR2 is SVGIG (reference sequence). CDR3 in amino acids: CACTGTGGSDTQYF. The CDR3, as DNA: TGTGCCTGCACCGGGACAGGGGGATCAGATACGCAGTATTTT.

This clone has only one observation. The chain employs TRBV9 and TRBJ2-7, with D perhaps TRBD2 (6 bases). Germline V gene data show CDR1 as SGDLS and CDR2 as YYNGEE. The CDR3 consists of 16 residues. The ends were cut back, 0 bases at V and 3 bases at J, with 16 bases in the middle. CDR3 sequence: CASSVGGAGPYYEQYF. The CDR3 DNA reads TGTGCCAGCAGCGTAGGAGGGGCGGGACCCTACTACGAGCAGTACTTC.

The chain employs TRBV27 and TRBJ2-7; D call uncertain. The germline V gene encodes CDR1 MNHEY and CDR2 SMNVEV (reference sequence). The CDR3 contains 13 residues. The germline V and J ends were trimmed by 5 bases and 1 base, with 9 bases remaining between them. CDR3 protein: CASSAPGSYEQYF. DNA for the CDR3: TGTGCCAGCAGTGCCCCGGGTTCCTACGAGCAGTACTTC.

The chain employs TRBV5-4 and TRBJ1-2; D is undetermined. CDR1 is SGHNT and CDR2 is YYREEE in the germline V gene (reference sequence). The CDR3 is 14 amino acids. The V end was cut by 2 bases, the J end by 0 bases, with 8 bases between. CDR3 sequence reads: CASSFDGPNYGYTF. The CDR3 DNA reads TGTGCCAGCAGCTTTGACGGACCTAACTATGGCTACACCTTC.

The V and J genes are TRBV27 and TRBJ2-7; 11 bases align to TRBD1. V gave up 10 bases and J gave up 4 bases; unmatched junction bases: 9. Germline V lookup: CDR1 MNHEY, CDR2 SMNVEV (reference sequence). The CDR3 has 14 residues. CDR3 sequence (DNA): TGTGCCACCATTCGGACAGGGGGCGATTACGAGCAGTACTTC. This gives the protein CATIRTGGDYEQYF.

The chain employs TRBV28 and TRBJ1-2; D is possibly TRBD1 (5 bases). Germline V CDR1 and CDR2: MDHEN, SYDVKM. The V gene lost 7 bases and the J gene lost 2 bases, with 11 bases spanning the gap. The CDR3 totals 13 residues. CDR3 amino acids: CASTDSHNYGYTF. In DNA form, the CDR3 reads TGTGCCAGCACTGACAGCCACAACTATGGCTACACCTTC.